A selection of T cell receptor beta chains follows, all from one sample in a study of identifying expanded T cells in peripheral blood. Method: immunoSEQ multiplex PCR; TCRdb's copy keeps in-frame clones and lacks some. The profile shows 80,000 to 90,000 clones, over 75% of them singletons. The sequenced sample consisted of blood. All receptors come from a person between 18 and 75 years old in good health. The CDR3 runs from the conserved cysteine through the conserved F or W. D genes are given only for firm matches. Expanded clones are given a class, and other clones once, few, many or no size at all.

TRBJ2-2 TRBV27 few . CAAGGGGTTGELFF TGTGCCGCTGGGGGGGGCGGAACGACCGGGGAGCTGTTTTTT
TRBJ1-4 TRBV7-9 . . CASSSPKGSQEKLFF TGTGCCAGCAGCTCCCCAAAGGGCAGTCAAGAAAAACTGTTTTTT
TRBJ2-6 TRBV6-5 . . CASSLTGTGANVLTF TGTGCCAGCAGCTTAACAGGGACTGGGGCCAACGTCCTGACTTTC
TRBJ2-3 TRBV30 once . CAWSWDSEGRSDTQYF TGTGCCTGGAGTTGGGACAGCGAGGGGAGGTCAGATACGCAGTATTTT
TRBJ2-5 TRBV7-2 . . CASSSAGAHAGTQYF TGTGCCAGCAGCTCCGCGGGGGCCCATGCGGGCACCCAGTACTTC
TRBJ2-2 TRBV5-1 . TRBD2 CASSTGTSGRVDTGELFF TGCGCCAGCAGCACAGGGACTAGCGGGCGGGTCGACACCGGGGAGCTGTTTTTT
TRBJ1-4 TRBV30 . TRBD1 CAWSVGQGRKLFF TGTGCCTGGAGTGTTGGACAGGGGCGAAAACTGTTTTTT
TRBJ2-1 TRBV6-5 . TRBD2 CASSLAGSYNEQFF TGTGCCAGCAGCCTAGCGGGGAGCTACAATGAGCAGTTCTTC
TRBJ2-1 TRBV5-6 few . CASSFRDEQFF TGTGCCAGCAGCTTTAGGGATGAGCAGTTCTTC
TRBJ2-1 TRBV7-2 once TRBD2 CASSLTRAGGLAEQFF TGTGCCAGCAGCCTCACCCGAGCGGGAGGGCTGGCTGAGCAGTTCTTC
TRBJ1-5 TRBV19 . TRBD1 CASSPGQSNQPQHF TGTGCCAGTAGTCCGGGACAGAGCAATCAGCCCCAGCATTTT
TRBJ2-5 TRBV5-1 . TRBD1 CASIPGTGSGETQYF TGCGCCAGCATCCCCGGGACAGGCTCCGGGGAGACCCAGTACTTC
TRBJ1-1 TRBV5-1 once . CASSLAGNTEAFF TGCGCCAGCAGCTTGGCAGGTAACACTGAAGCTTTCTTT
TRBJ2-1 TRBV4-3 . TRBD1 CASSQDPQQGAELSSYNEQFF TGCGCCAGCAGCCAAGACCCCCAGCAGGGGGCGGAACTAAGCTCCTACAATGAGCAGTTCTTC
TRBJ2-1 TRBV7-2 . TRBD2 CASSFGGGPYNEQFF TGTGCCAGCAGCTTTGGCGGGGGGCCTTACAATGAGCAGTTCTTC
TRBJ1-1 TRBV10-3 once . CAIRAEGRTEAFF TGTGCCATCCGGGCCGAGGGGAGGACTGAAGCTTTCTTT
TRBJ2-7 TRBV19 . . CASSHARAEQYF TGTGCCAGTAGTCACGCGCGCGCCGAGCAGTACTTC
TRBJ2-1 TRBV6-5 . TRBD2 CASSFISGSGEQFF TGTGCCAGCAGTTTCATTAGCGGGAGTGGTGAGCAGTTCTTC
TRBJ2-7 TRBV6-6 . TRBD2 CASRAGTNTYEQYF TGTGCCAGCAGAGCCGGGACTAACACCTACGAGCAGTACTTC
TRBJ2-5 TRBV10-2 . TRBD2 CASSLAGGPLETQYF TGCGCCAGCAGTCTAGCGGGGGGGCCATTGGAGACCCAGTACTTC
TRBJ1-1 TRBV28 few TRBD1 CATVRPTGGTEAFF TGTGCCACCGTCCGTCCGACAGGGGGGACTGAAGCTTTCTTT
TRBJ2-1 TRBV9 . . CASSVVDRTSNNEQFF TGTGCCAGCAGCGTAGTAGATAGGACAAGCAACAATGAGCAGTTCTTC
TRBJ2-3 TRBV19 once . CASRNTKGARSTDTQYF TGTGCCAGTAGAAACACGAAAGGGGCGCGTAGCACAGATACGCAGTATTTT
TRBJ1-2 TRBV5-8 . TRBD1 CASSLTGAGGYTF TGTGCCAGCAGCTTGACAGGGGCAGGTGGCTACACCTTC
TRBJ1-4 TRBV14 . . CASSSRWGSGEKLFF TGTGCCAGCAGCTCTCGTTGGGGATCTGGTGAAAAACTGTTTTTT
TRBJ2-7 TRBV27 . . CASSMNFGVYSYEQYF TGTGCCAGCAGTATGAACTTCGGGGTGTACTCCTACGAGCAGTACTTC
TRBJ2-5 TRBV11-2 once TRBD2 CASSLDWGGRPDQETQYF TGTGCCAGCAGCTTAGACTGGGGCGGGAGGCCGGATCAAGAGACCCAGTACTTC
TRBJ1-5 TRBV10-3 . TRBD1 CAMSGQAHGAQHF TGTGCCATGTCAGGACAGGCGCACGGAGCCCAGCATTTT
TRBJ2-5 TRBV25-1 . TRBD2 CASSDPSGSGETQYF TGTGCCAGCAGTGACCCTAGCGGGAGCGGAGAGACCCAGTACTTC
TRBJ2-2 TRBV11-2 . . CASSLTLYANTGELFF TGTGCCAGCAGCTTAACCCTATACGCGAACACCGGGGAGCTGTTTTTT
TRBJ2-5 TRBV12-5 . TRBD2 CASGLGTSGGLETQYF TGTGCTAGTGGTTTAGGAACTAGCGGGGGGTTGGAGACCCAGTACTTC
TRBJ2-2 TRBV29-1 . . CSVETVRGTGELFF TGCAGCGTTGAGACAGTAAGGGGGACCGGGGAGCTGTTTTTT
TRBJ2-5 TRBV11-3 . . CASSQGGGRETQYF TGTGCCAGCAGCCAAGGGGGTGGAAGAGAGACCCAGTACTTC
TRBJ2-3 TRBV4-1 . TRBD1 CASSQGPRQGARDTQYF TGCGCCAGCAGCCAAGGGCCGCGACAGGGGGCGAGAGATACGCAGTATTTT
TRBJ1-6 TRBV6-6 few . CASSYSQSPLHF TGTGCCAGCAGTTACTCGCAGAGCCCCCTCCACTTT
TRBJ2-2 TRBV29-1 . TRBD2 CSVRLVGRERELFF TGCAGCGTTCGCCTAGTTGGGCGGGAGCGGGAGCTGTTTTTT
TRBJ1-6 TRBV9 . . CASSEAVGLGPPLHF TGTGCCAGCAGTGAGGCCGTTGGGTTAGGGCCACCCCTCCACTTT
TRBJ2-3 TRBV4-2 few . CASSQDFRITDTQYF TGTGCCAGCAGCCAAGATTTCCGAATAACAGATACGCAGTATTTT